These 14 T cell receptor beta chains originate from one sample sequenced in a study of OX40 agonist ivuxolimab in advanced cancers. The table came from immunoSEQ multiplex PCR; TCRdb's copy has only in-frame clones and leaves some out. The sample records under 110,000 clones, about nine tenths being singletons. Sequenced material: CD4+ or CD8+ T cells sorted from blood, taken in a trial of the OX40 agonist ivuxolimab. The receptor source for this set is an adult with an advanced solid tumor such as melanoma, head and neck, liver or kidney cancer.

The chain is built from TRBV2 and TRBJ2-7; no definite D call. Trimming left V 3 bases short and J 3 bases short, with 12 bases between. This CDR3 comprises 14 residues. Looked up from germline, CDR1 is SNHLY and CDR2 is FYNNEI. The CDR3 spells CASSDWAKNYEQYF. The CDR3 DNA reads TGTGCCAGCAGTGATTGGGCAAAAAACTACGAGCAGTACTTC.

This rearrangement joins TRBV2 to TRBJ2-3; D perhaps matches TRBD1 (6 bases). Per the germline V gene, CDR1 is SNHLY and CDR2 is FYNNEI. V lost 6 bases and J 5 bases, leaving 12 bases between the germline ends. CDR3 length: 13 amino acids. DNA for the CDR3: TGTGCCAGCAGAAGAGGGGGAAAAGATACGCAGTATTTT. As protein: CASRRGGKDTQYF.

V is TRBV7-9 and J is TRBJ1-3; D call uncertain. Trimming pared 8 bases from V and 1 base from J, leaving 12 bases between. The CDR3 runs to 14 residues. CDR1 SEHNR and CDR2 FQNEAQ come from the germline V gene (reference sequence). CDR3 nucleotide sequence: TGTGCCAGCTGGGTCGATGGGTCTGGAAACACCATATATTTT. It is translated as CASWVDGSGNTIYF. The complete variable domain, with remaining parts taken from reference TRBV7-9 and TRBJ1-3, reads DTGVSQNPRHKITKRGQNVTFRCDPISEHNRLYWYRQTLGQGPEFLTYFQNEAQLEKSRLLSDRFSAERPKGSFSTLEIQRTEQGDSAMYLCASWVDGSGNTIYFGEGSWLTVV.

The chain has TRBV5-1 and TRBJ1-2, with no clear D. The CDR3 totals 14 residues. V dropped 0 bases and J dropped 4 bases, with 10 bases sitting between them. Germline CDR1 and CDR2: SGHRS and YFSETQ. The CDR3 region is CASSLEGPSYGYTF. The CDR3 region has the DNA TGCGCCAGCAGCTTGGAAGGACCGTCCTATGGCTACACCTTC.

The genes are TRBV2 and TRBJ1-5; TRBD1 aligns across 8 bases. J lost 3 bases, V lost 4 bases, and 5 bases had no gene match. The V gene's germline CDR1 is SNHLY and CDR2 FYNNEI. The CDR3 length is 15 residues. The DNA of the CDR3 is TGTGCCAGCAGTGGGGACAGGTTAAACAATCAGCCCCAGCATTTT. This encodes CASSGDRLNNQPQHF.

V gene TRBV30 combines with J gene TRBJ1-4, with a tentative D call TRBD1 (5 bases). CDR1 is GTSNPN, CDR2 SVGIG, per germline (reference sequence). V was cut by 3 bases and J by 0 bases, with 11 bases left in between. The CDR3 has 15 amino acids. The CDR3 here is CAWRAGHSTNEKLFF. The CDR3 DNA reads TGTGCCTGGAGGGCCGGACACTCAACTAATGAAAAACTGTTTTTT.

The V and J genes are TRBV25-1 and TRBJ1-4; D perhaps matches TRBD1 (6 bases). V lost 0 bases and J lost 8, with 10 bases in between. This CDR3 has 14 residues. Germline lookup yields CDR1 MGHDK and CDR2 SYGVNS. CDR3 loop: CASSEYTGREKLFF. The CDR3 DNA is TGTGCCAGCAGTGAATATACAGGGCGAGAAAAACTGTTTTTT.

This clone appeared a few times. V gene TRBV7-2 combines with J gene TRBJ1-1; D is unresolved. This CDR3 has 15 residues. V was pared by 3 bases and J by 1 base, with 12 bases between. CDR1 and CDR2 (germline): SGHTA, FQGNSA. The CDR3 DNA reads TGTGCCAGCAGCTTGGATTCCAGTGAGAACACTGAAGCTTTCTTT. Its protein product is CASSLDSSENTEAFF. The variable domain in full, completed from reference TRBV7-2 and TRBJ1-1, reads GAGVSQSPSNKVTEKGKDVELRCDPISGHTALYWYRQSLGQGLEFLIYFQGNSAPDKSGLPSDRFSAERTGGSVSTLTIQRTQQEDSAVYLCASSLDSSENTEAFFGQGTRLTVV.

The rearrangement joins TRBV10-3 to TRBJ2-2; the match to TRBD1 covers 9 bases. CDR1 is ENHRY and CDR2 is SYGVKD in the germline V gene. CDR3 length: 15 amino acids. V shed 3 bases, J shed 5 bases, and the junction held 4 bases outside the gene matches. CDR3: CAISDSGTGTGELFF. The DNA for the CDR3 is TGTGCCATCAGTGATTCAGGGACAGGGACCGGGGAGCTGTTTTTT.

The chain carries TRBV7-2 and TRBJ2-7; D gene ambiguous. The length of the CDR3 is 11 residues. Trimming took 2 bases from V and 7 from J, leaving 6 bases between them. Germline V gene lookup returns CDR1 SGHTA and CDR2 FQGNSA. CDR3 DNA: TGTGCCAGCAGCTTATGGGGTGAGCAGTACTTC. Protein product: CASSLWGEQYF.

The gene calls are TRBV7-9 and TRBJ1-5; 7 nucleotides match TRBD1. The V and J ends lost 5 bases and 0 bases, in that order; junction bases with no gene match: 10. The germline V gene encodes CDR1 SEHNR and CDR2 FQNEAQ (reference sequence). The length of the CDR3 is 17 residues. CDR3 residues: CASSPLEGTASNQPQHF. Here the CDR3 DNA reads TGTGCCAGCAGCCCCCTGGAGGGGACAGCTAGCAATCAGCCCCAGCATTTT.

The CDR3 nucleotides are TGTGCCAGCACCTCCCTTGTGCTCGAGTATGGCTACACCTTC. Translation: CASTSLVLEYGYTF. The chain uses TRBV6-6 and TRBJ1-2; no firm D call. Trimming stripped 7 bases from V and 5 bases from J, with 17 bases between. The CDR3 extends over 14 amino acids. CDR1 is MNHNY and CDR2 is SVGAGI in the germline V gene (reference sequence).

V and J are TRBV28 and TRBJ1-4; 7 nucleotides line up with TRBD1. Germline CDR1 and CDR2: MDHEN and SYDVKM. V lost 5 bases, J lost 4 bases, and 13 bases stayed unmatched. The CDR3 covers 17 residues. CDR3 nucleotides: TGTGCCAGCAGTCCCGGTCCCCGACAGGGCGGTAATGAAAAACTGTTTTTT. Translated, it gives CASSPGPRQGGNEKLFF.

The V and J genes are TRBV2 and TRBJ1-5, with D maybe TRBD1 (5 bases). Germline values: CDR1 SNHLY, CDR2 FYNNEI. CDR3 length: 12 amino acids. V dropped 3 bases and J dropped 6 bases, with 6 bases sitting between them. The CDR3: CASSERGQPQHF. DNA for the CDR3: TGTGCCAGCAGTGAGAGGGGTCAGCCCCAGCATTTT.